Included here is one T cell receptor (beta chain) sequence, with context. Original methodology: Reference gene primer amplification in the assay estimated nucleated cell counts. Method: immunoSEQ multiplex PCR; TCRdb's copy keeps in-frame clones and lacks some. V and J calls and clone size are given by that table; D and trimming were obtained from the DNA. This table holds 350,000 to 400,000 clones, around 87% found once. Grouping used clinical history reported by participants in a survey and questionnaire. After removal of 6 bases from V and 1 base from J, the junction contained 5 bases not matched to a gene. Per the germline V gene, CDR1 is LNHDA and CDR2 is SQIVND (reference sequence). This CDR3 is built from 15 residues. The data originate from a study of blood T cell repertoires in COVID-19. Study background: Recovered participants had two consecutive negative NP/OP PCR tests, healthcare professional clearance, or symptom resolution. Material from acute and convalescent COVID-19 was sourced from the United States, Italy and Spain.

The clonotype comes from a man aged 40-50 years in a cohort exposed to, infected with or recovered from COVID-19 (not recorded which). The sequencing input was PBMCs or T cells enriched from blood (not recorded which). The V and J genes are TRBV19 and TRBJ2-3; TRBD1 matches at 9 bases. The CDR3 loop is CASRPRDRGTDTQYF. CDR3 DNA sequence: TGTGCCAGTAGGCCCCGGGACAGGGGCACAGATACGCAGTATTTT.